This TCR beta chain was captured in a study of CXCR3-negative and CXCR3-positive naive CD8 T cells (dated by TCRdb to between 2018 and 2021). In the study overall: In total, roughly 140 million TRB reads were obtained, which works out to roughly 1.5 +/- 0.3 million reads per library. Diversity and physicochemical repertoire analyses were performed on about 12 donors pooled from two independent experiments. The TRBV-TRBJ cluster analysis covered naive subsets from about five donors and memory cells from 3 donors. The paper as a whole reports these results and caveats: Naive CXCR3-negative and CXCR3-positive cells from the same donor showed similar TRBV-TRBJ usage, whereas memory cells showed distinct patterns. Compared with CXCR3-negative naive cells, CXCR3-positive naive cells had TRB CDR3s with higher hydrophobicity (lower Kidera factor 4), lower energy, and higher strength and volume indices. Because CXCR3 expression was partially decreased after cryopreservation, freshly isolated PBMCs were used for most assays. Surface CD5, linked to self-reactivity in mice, was comparable between naive subsets; TCR interaction strength was therefore also inferred from TRB CDR3 physicochemical properties. Repertoire diversity was comparably high in both naive subsets but much lower in memory CD8+ T cells.

The CDR3, cysteine through phenylalanine, is 17 amino acids long. No nucleotide data were recorded. CDR1 and CDR2 are read off the germline V gene (reference sequence) as PRHDT and FYEKMQ. For every CD8+ T cell subset, 300,000 cells were flow-sorted straight into RLT lysis buffer, and each subset was sorted in triplicate. To exclude memory contaminants, naive CD8+ T cells were stringently defined as CD45RO-CCR7+CD27+CD95-. Peripheral blood mononuclear cells were isolated from buffy coats using standard density gradient centrifugation. Naive CXCR3-negative and CXCR3-positive CD8+ T cells were flow-sorted using a FACSAria III. Total RNA was extracted from sorted cells using an RNeasy Mini Kit. Turning to this clonotype: It lacks a known antigen.

Sequencing instrument: NextSeq 550. The Human TCR Profiling Kit (MiLaboratory) was used to prepare UMI-labeled 5' RACE TRB cDNA libraries. The full amount of extracted RNA was used for cDNA synthesis, and the full amount of resulting cDNA was used for PCR amplification. Libraries were prepared in parallel using an identical number of PCR cycles. The original methods were these. With a requirement of at least two reads per UMI, MIGEC and MiXCR extracted about 50,000 +/- 10,000 unique UMI-labeled TRB cDNA molecules per library. On average, each library contained 40,000 +/- 10,000 functional in-frame TRB CDR3 nucleotide clonotypes without stop codons. Diversity metrics, including normalized Shannon-Wiener and Chao1, were computed in VDJtools after downsampling to 5000 UMI-labeled TRB molecules per sample. Clonotype-size-weighted physicochemical properties of the central five CDR3 residues (interaction energy, strength, volume and Kidera factor 4) were computed in VDJtools. The reads, reprocessed by TCRdb, yield one row per CDR3 protein sequence and no DNA. TCRdb's processing, not the study's, gives the V and J calls here. The sample table includes 8,000 or so distinct CDR3 sequences. The ten biggest clones cover about 2% of the sample.

The chain couples TRBV13 to TRBJ2-2; TCRdb returns TRBD1, unconfirmable since there is no DNA. Material: naive CXCR3- CD8+ T cells from blood. Sample cell subset or site, as interpreted from the label and publication: CD45RO-CCR7+CD27+CD95- naive CD8+ T cells lacking CXCR3 (TNR3-). The sequence was obtained from a human donor in good health. Some clones in this sample may be carry-over from other donors' samples. The CDR3 region has the sequence CASSLAPPSKSAGELFF. The CDR3, completed at both ends by the reference TRBV13 and TRBJ2-2 genes, gives the full variable domain AAGVIQSPRHLIKEKRETATLKCYPIPRHDTVYWYQQGPGQDPQFLISFYEKMQSDKGSIPDRFSAQQFSDYHSELNMSSLELGDSALYFCASSLAPPSKSAGELFFGEGSRLTVL.